The clone carrying this TCR beta chain was seen ten or more times. As yet, its antigen is unknown. The record originates from a study of regulatory T cells in long-lasting Graves disease. This CDR3 spans 13 amino acids. Germline V gene lookup returns CDR1 DFQATT and CDR2 SNEGSKA (reference sequence). Trimming stripped 0 bases from V and 4 bases from J, with 9 bases between. Regarding the study as a whole: What was studied was peripheral blood only, and not thyroid tissue.

With iRepertoire HTBI primers and Arm-PCR of CDR3 regions, TCR beta libraries were built. Via MiXCR, TCRdb re-called the multiplex PCR reads, giving one row per CDR3 protein. This sample yields around 400,000 distinct CDR3 sequences, of which roughly 15% are seen a single time; around a fifth belongs to the top ten. Time point given: newly diagnosed GD, antithyroid drugs for less than 3 months. TCR sequences were obtained from RNA taken from PBMCs. Graves' disease was diagnosed by American Thyroid Association guidelines. Approximately 9.6-milliliter peripheral blood samples went into EDTA tubes. This chain connects TRBV20-1 to TRBJ1-2; D remains ambiguous. The clonotype was recovered from a female donor with Graves disease. This sample comprised peripheral blood mononuclear cells (PBMCs), obtained at new diagnosis, from a patient treated with antithyroid drugs. The CDR3, as DNA: TGCAGTGCTAGAGATGCACACCGCTATGGCTACACCTTC. Its protein is CSARDAHRYGYTF.